The clone carrying this T cell receptor beta chain was picked up a small number of times. Its antigen is undetermined. The data are from a study of beta chain features in type 1 diabetes. This CDR3 region has 18 residues. In germline, CDR1 is LGHNA, CDR2 YSLEER. V was clipped by 0 bases and J by 8 bases; unmatched bases: 11. The investigators reverse transcribed all of the isolated RNA, so they sequenced expressed TCRB transcripts. The read count averaged about 3.57 million across naive, central memory and regulatory T cell samples. TCRdb's copy holds only in-frame clones and misses some; the assay was immunoSEQ multiplex PCR. The sample contains 330,000 or so clones, around an eighth of which appear only once. One heparinised blood draw, averaging roughly 120 mL, came from each donor. Study-level findings and limits: Researchers reported that naive, central memory and Treg TCRB repertoires appeared more similar in patients than in healthy donors. Type 1 diabetes patients showed a moderate but significant shortening of TCRB CDR3s in all four CD4+ subsets. When VDJ junctions were examined, type 1 diabetes patients showed fewer insertions and more deletions.

The sample consisted of naive CD4+ T cells from blood. The chain recombines TRBV4-3 with TRBJ2-6, with 9 positions matching TRBD1. The receptor was isolated from a woman aged 18-35 years with type 1 diabetes. As DNA, the CDR3 is TGCGCCAGCAGCCAAGAGGGGTTCCCGGGACAGGGCTCCAACGTCCTGACTTTC. This translates into CASSQEGFPGQGSNVLTF.